Below are 21 T cell receptor beta chains sequenced from a single sample in a study of T-cell memory formation after mild COVID-19. TCRdb ran MiXCR on the 5' RACE reads and lists one entry per CDR3 protein. Of under 250,000 distinct CDR3 sequences listed, roughly a tenth are singletons. The specimen was PBMCs or a T cell subset sorted from them (not recorded which). All receptors derive from a man aged 18 to 30 who had mild COVID-19 (a few samples of this study predate the infection). Cell type and time point are not known.

This clonotype was seen a few times. The genes are TRBV5-1 and TRBJ1-2, with a tentative D call TRBD1 (6 bases). The CDR3 has 14 amino acids. Trimming cost V 4 bases and J 3 bases, with 13 bases left between them. Germline CDR1 reads SGHRS; CDR2 reads YFSETQ. CDR3 sequence reads: CASSPGQTYYGYTF. CDR3 nucleotide sequence: TGCGCCAGCAGCCCTGGACAGACTTACTATGGCTACACCTTC.

V usage is TRBV15 and J usage is TRBJ1-4; possible D gene TRBD1, 5 bases. Germline-derived CDR1 and CDR2 are LNHNV and YYDKDF (reference sequence). CDR3 length: 14 residues. The V end lost 0 bases, the J end lost 8 bases, and 10 bases lay between the germline ends. This CDR3 reads CATSRDRGQEKLFF. DNA of the CDR3: TGTGCCACCAGCAGAGATCGCGGACAAGAAAAACTGTTTTTT.

This clonotype was observed a few times. The chain employs TRBV28 and TRBJ2-7; no reliable D call. V lost 7 bases and J 6 bases, leaving 16 bases between the germline ends. CDR3 length equals 13 residues. Germline-derived CDR1 and CDR2 are MDHEN and SYDVKM. CDR3 loop: CASTTDRAGEQYV. CDR3 sequence (DNA): TGTGCCAGCACTACCGACCGGGCCGGCGAGCAGTACGTC.

This clonotype was recorded a few times. The chain employs TRBV4-1 and TRBJ1-5; weak D call: TRBD1 (5 bases). Trimming removed 2 bases at V and 4 bases at J, with 12 bases between. The CDR3 contains 15 residues. CDR1 is MGHRA and CDR2 is YSYEKL in the germline V gene. CDR3 sequence (DNA): TGCGCCAGCAGCCAACTGGTCACAGGAAATCAGCCCCAGCATTTT. Residues: CASSQLVTGNQPQHF.

The chain has TRBV12-3 or TRBV12-4 and TRBJ2-3, with a possible D match to TRBD2 (5 bases). Trimming removed 10 bases at V and 11 bases at J, with 22 bases between. This CDR3 contains 13 residues. The CDR3 DNA is TGTGCCACCTCGAGTACTCTAGCTGGTTGGCAGTATTTT. This translates into CATSSTLAGWQYF.

CDR3 protein: CASGRQGGSYNSPLHF. CDR3 in DNA: TGTGCTAGTGGGAGACAGGGAGGCTCCTATAATTCACCCCTCCACTTT. The chain carries TRBV12-5 and TRBJ1-6; 7 bases are shared with TRBD1. CDR1 is LGHNT and CDR2 is FRNRAP in the germline V gene. J lost 0 bases, V lost 6 bases, and 5 bases had no gene match. This CDR3 contains 16 residues.

This clonotype occurred a few times. The chain is built from TRBV20-1 and TRBJ1-4; D unclear. Germline V gives CDR1 DFQATT, CDR2 SNEGSKA (reference sequence). The length of the CDR3 is 10 residues. V was clipped by 3 bases and J by 12 bases, with 8 bases between them. The CDR3 reads CSARGSQLFF. In DNA form, the CDR3 reads TGCAGTGCTAGGGGGTCACAACTGTTTTTT.

This clonotype was counted between two and nine times. The chain has TRBV7-2 and TRBJ2-7; D gene uncertain. The germline gives CDR1 SGHTA, CDR2 FQGNSA. Trimming removed 5 bases at V and 4 bases at J, with 12 bases between. There are 13 residues in the CDR3. CDR3 nucleotide sequence: TGTGCCAGCAGCCCGGAGACTTCTTACGAGCAGTACGTC. It yields the protein CASSPETSYEQYV.

The rearrangement joins TRBV20-1 to TRBJ1-2, with D unclear. V gave up 5 bases and J gave up 3 bases, with 13 bases separating them. From germline, CDR1 is DFQATT and CDR2 SNEGSKA (reference sequence). This CDR3 has 13 amino acids. The CDR3 nucleotides read TGCAGTGCTCTTGCGACACCGGACTATGGCTACACCTTC. Translation gives CSALATPDYGYTF.

V usage is TRBV29-1 and J usage is TRBJ1-1; D gene uncertain. Trimming stripped 5 bases from V and 3 bases from J, with 16 bases between. CDR1 and CDR2 from the germline V gene are SQVTM and ANQGSEA. The CDR3 has 14 amino acids. CDR3 sequence: CSVLNSPRDTEAFF. CDR3 DNA sequence: TGCAGCGTTCTTAATTCCCCACGGGACACTGAAGCTTTCTTT.

This clonotype was seen more than once but under ten times. Here the CDR3 reads CASSPDWNQPQHF. CDR3 sequence (DNA): TGTGCCAGCAGTCCCGACTGGAATCAGCCCCAGCATTTT. The chain uses TRBV6-5 and TRBJ1-5; no clear D gene. The CDR3 runs to 13 residues. With 5 bases removed from V and 4 bases from J, the gap between germline ends came to 9 bases. Per the germline V gene, CDR1 is MNHEY and CDR2 is SVGAGI.

There are a few counts of this clonotype. The V call is TRBV30, the J call TRBJ1-6, with 9 nucleotides matching TRBD1. The CDR3 covers 14 residues. V shed 1 base, J shed 10 bases, and the junction held 5 bases outside the gene matches. Germline CDR1 and CDR2: GTSNPN and SVGIG (reference sequence). CDR3 DNA: TGTGCCTGGAGTGAGGGGGACAGGGTATCACCCCTCCACTTT. It is translated as CAWSEGDRVSPLHF.

This clonotype turned up a few times. The chain has TRBV27 and TRBJ2-3; no reliable D call. The CDR3 has 14 amino acids. Per the germline V gene, CDR1 is MNHEY and CDR2 is SMNVEV (reference sequence). The V end was cut by 8 bases, the J end by 0 bases, with 12 bases between. CDR3 DNA sequence: TGTGCCAGCCAACGGGCGGATAGCACAGATACGCAGTATTTT. It yields the protein CASQRADSTDTQYF.

CDR3 nucleotides: TGTGCCAGCAGCCCTCCCAGCCGCTCTGGAAACACCATATATTTT. It specifies CASSPPSRSGNTIYF. This chain joins TRBV7-2 and TRBJ1-3; no firm D call. This CDR3 contains 15 residues. Trimming cost V 5 bases and J 0 bases, with 11 bases left between them. CDR1 is SGHTA and CDR2 is FQGNSA in the germline V gene.

CDR3 nucleotides: TGTGCCAGCAGCCCACCGCGGGGGGCGAACACCGGGGAGCTGTTTTTT. Its protein is CASSPPRGANTGELFF. The chain joins TRBV12-3 or TRBV12-4 to TRBJ2-2, with 8 bases aligning to TRBD2. This CDR3 comprises 16 residues. V trimming: 6 bases; J trimming: 0 bases; junction bases outside the gene matches: 6.

The sample holds a few counts of this clonotype. This sequence joins TRBV7-7 and TRBJ2-2; possible D gene TRBD2, 6 bases. This CDR3 has 14 amino acids. Trimming took 1 base from V and 6 from J, leaving 9 bases between them. CDR1 and CDR2 from the germline V gene are SSHAT and FNYEAQ (reference sequence). CDR3 in DNA: TGTGCCAGCAGCTTAGTGACGGGGGCCGGGGAGCTGTTTTTT. It is translated as CASSLVTGAGELFF. The entire variable domain, with the rest obtained from reference TRBV7-7 and TRBJ2-2, is as follows: GAGVSQSPRYKVTKRGQDVTLRCDPISSHATLYWYQQALGQGPEFLTYFNYEAQPDKSGLPSDRFSAERPEGSISTLTIQRTEQRDSAMYRCASSLVTGAGELFFGEGSRLTVL.

DNA of the CDR3: TGTGCCAGCAGCTCCGCCCCTAATTCACCCCTCCACTTT. It encodes CASSSAPNSPLHF. The genes are TRBV7-8 and TRBJ1-6; D uncertain. Germline values: CDR1 SGHVS, CDR2 FQNEAQ. The CDR3 length is 13 residues. V lost 4 bases to trimming and J lost 6 bases, with 7 bases between them.

This clonotype came up many times. The chain joins TRBV4-2 to TRBJ2-3, with TRBD2 identical over 14 bases. V shed 5 bases, J shed 5 bases, and the junction held 9 bases outside the gene matches. The CDR3 is 17 amino acids. Germline V gene lookup returns CDR1 LGHNA and CDR2 YNFKEQ. CDR3 sequence: CASSSRAGLAGGDTQYF. CDR3 in DNA: TGTGCCAGCAGCAGTAGGGCCGGACTAGCGGGGGGAGATACGCAGTATTTT.

The chain is built from TRBV10-3 and TRBJ1-4; maybe TRBD1 (5 bases). The CDR3 is 15 residues long. V lost 2 bases and J lost 8, with 15 bases in between. In germline, CDR1 is ENHRY, CDR2 SYGVKD. CDR3: CAISEKTGKGEKLFF. CDR3 nucleotide sequence: TGTGCCATCAGTGAGAAGACTGGGAAGGGGGAAAAACTGTTTTTT.

This clonotype was observed a few times. The chain employs TRBV29-1 and TRBJ2-5, with 7 bases fitting TRBD1. The CDR3 is made up of 12 amino acids. The germline CDR1 and CDR2 sequences are SQVTM and ANQGSEA. With V trimmed by 7 bases and J by 4 bases, 6 bases remained unmatched. CDR3 sequence (DNA): TGCAGCGCCCGGGACAGCTTAGAGACCCAGTACTTC. The encoded protein is CSARDSLETQYF.

The CDR3 nucleotides read TGCAGTGCTAGGACTAGCGGGGGCTCCGAGACCCAGTACTTC. The encoded protein is CSARTSGGSETQYF. The chain recombines TRBV20-1 with TRBJ2-5, with 12 bases that match TRBD2. CDR1 and CDR2 from the germline V gene are DFQATT and SNEGSKA (reference sequence). The trim removed 3 bases at V and 5 bases at J, leaving 4 bases unmatched. This CDR3 has 14 amino acids.